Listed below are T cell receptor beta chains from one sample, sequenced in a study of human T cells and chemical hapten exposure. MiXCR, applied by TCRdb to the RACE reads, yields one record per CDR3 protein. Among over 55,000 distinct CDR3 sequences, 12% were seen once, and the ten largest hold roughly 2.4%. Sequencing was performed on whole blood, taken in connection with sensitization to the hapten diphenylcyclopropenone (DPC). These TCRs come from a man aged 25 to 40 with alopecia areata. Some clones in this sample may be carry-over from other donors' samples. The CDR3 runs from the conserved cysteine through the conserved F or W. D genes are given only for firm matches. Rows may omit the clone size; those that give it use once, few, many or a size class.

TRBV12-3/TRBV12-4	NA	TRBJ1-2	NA	CASSTRGHGYTF	TGTGCCAGCAGTACGAGGGGTCATGGCTACACCTTC
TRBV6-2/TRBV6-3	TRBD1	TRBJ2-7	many	CASSYSIGTAYEQYF	TGTGCCAGCAGTTACTCGATCGGGACAGCTTACGAGCAGTACTTC
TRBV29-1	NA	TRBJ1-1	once	CSVHGLDTEAFF	TGCAGCGTTCACGGGCTGGACACTGAAGCTTTCTTT
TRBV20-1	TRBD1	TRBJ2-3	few	CSAPTGPDTQYF	TGCAGTGCCCCGACAGGGCCAGATACGCAGTATTTT
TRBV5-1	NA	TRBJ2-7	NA	CASSTITGTEQYF	TGCGCCAGCAGCACGATAACAGGGACCGAGCAGTACTTC
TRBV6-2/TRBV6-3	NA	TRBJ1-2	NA	CASSDVSYGYTF	TGTGCCAGCAGTGACGTTTCCTATGGCTACACCTTC
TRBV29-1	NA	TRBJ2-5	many	CSVAAVESGETQYF	TGCAGCGTCGCCGCCGTCGAGTCGGGGGAGACCCAGTACTTC
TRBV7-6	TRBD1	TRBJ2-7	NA	CASSLEGLGQNEQYF	TGTGCCAGCAGCTTAGAAGGGTTGGGACAGAACGAGCAGTACTTC
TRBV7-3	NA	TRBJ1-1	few	CASSDGGNTEAFF	TGTGCCAGCAGCGACGGGGGAAACACTGAAGCTTTCTTT
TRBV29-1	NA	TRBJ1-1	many	CSVGVVGMNTEAFF	TGCAGCGTTGGAGTAGTCGGTATGAACACTGAAGCTTTCTTT
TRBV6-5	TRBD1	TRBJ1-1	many	CASSYRRDRLMNTEAFF	TGTGCCAGCAGTTACCGCCGGGACAGACTCATGAACACTGAAGCTTTCTTT
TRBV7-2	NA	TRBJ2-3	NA	CASSKNSADTQYF	TGTGCCAGCAGCAAAAACTCGGCAGATACGCAGTATTTT
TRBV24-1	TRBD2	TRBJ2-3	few	CATSDLTSGDSHNTQYF	TGTGCCACCAGTGATCTGACTAGCGGGGATAGTCACAATACGCAGTATTTT
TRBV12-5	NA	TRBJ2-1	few	CASGLVFRDEQFF	TGTGCTAGTGGTTTGGTCTTCCGGGATGAGCAGTTCTTC
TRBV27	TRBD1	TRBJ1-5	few	CASSSQGALRDQPQHF	TGTGCCAGCAGTTCTCAGGGGGCTCTAAGGGATCAGCCCCAGCATTTT